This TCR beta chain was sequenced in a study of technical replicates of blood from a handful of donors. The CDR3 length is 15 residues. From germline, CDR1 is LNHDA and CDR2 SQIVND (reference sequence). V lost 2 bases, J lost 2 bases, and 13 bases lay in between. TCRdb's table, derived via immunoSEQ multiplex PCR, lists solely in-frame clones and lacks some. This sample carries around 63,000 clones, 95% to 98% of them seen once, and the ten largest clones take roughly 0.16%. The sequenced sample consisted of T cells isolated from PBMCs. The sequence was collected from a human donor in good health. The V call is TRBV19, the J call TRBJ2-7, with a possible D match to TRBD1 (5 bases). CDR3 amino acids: CASSIWGSAPYEQYF. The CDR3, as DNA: TGTGCCAGTAGTATATGGGGCAGTGCCCCCTACGAGCAGTACTTC.